This is a list of T cell receptor beta chains from one sample in a study of patients and donors after allogeneic stem cell transplantation. Each CDR3 protein gets one entry after TCRdb re-called the RT-PCR reads with MiXCR. The table records approximately 10,000 distinct CDR3 sequences, over 5.5% of them present only once. Material for sequencing was blood, either unsorted or a sorted T cell fraction (not recorded which). These receptor sequences come from a human donor who was either an allogeneic HSCT recipient or a stem cell or donor lymphocyte infusion donor (not recorded which). It is not recorded whose cells these are; they may come from a transplant donor. Both conserved end residues are part of each CDR3. D genes are given only for firm matches. Size values are once, few and many counts, or a class for expanded clones, and some rows have none.

V gene	J gene	clone size	D gene	CDR3 DNA	CDR3 protein
TRBV20-1	TRBJ1-5	many	-	TGCAGTGCTAGGCAGGAGAGCAATCAGCCCCAGCATTTT	CSARQESNQPQHF
TRBV5-1	TRBJ2-1	medium-sized	-	TGCGCCAGCAGCTCCGGTCCTGGGGACAATGAGCAGTTCTTC	CASSSGPGDNEQFF
TRBV6-2/TRBV6-3	TRBJ1-1	many	-	TGTGCCAGCAGCACTTCTAGTCGGATGAACACTGAAGCTTTCTTT	CASSTSSRMNTEAFF
TRBV6-5	TRBJ1-3	many	-	TGTGCCAGCAGTTACCTGACCGGGGGGAACGGAAACACCATATATTTT	CASSYLTGGNGNTIYF
TRBV5-1	TRBJ2-3	many	TRBD1	TGCGCCAGCAGCCTCCGGGACAGTAAAGATACGCAGTATTTT	CASSLRDSKDTQYF
TRBV19	TRBJ2-1	-	-	TGTGCCAGTAGTATATCTACTATCTACTATGAGCAGTTCTTC	CASSISTIYYEQFF
TRBV2	TRBJ2-7	-	-	TGTGCCAGCATTGGTCTGGGAAGGGAGCAGTACTTC	CASIGLGREQYF
TRBV20-1	TRBJ2-1	few	TRBD2	TGCAGTGCTGACGATCCGGGACTAGGCTACAATGAGCAGTTCTTC	CSADDPGLGYNEQFF
TRBV5-1	TRBJ1-1	medium-sized	TRBD1	TGCGCCAGCAGCCTGGGACAGTCGAACACTGAAGCTTTCTTT	CASSLGQSNTEAFF
TRBV25-1	TRBJ1-6	few	TRBD1	TGTGCCACCTCGCCTACAGGGGCCGGAGCCCTCCACTTT	CATSPTGAGALHF
TRBV5-5	TRBJ1-5	many	-	TGTGCCAGCAGCTTGGAGACAGGTCGTAATCAGCCCCAGCATTTT	CASSLETGRNQPQHF
TRBV6-5	TRBJ2-5	-	TRBD2	TGTGCCAGCACAAGGACTAGCGGGAGATGGGAGACCCAGTACTTC	CASTRTSGRWETQYF
TRBV12-3/TRBV12-4	TRBJ2-7	few	-	TGTGCCAGCAGCATAGGGGGGGCTGGGGACTACGAGCAGTACTTC	CASSIGGAGDYEQYF
TRBV4-3	TRBJ1-4	many	-	TGCGCCAGCAGCCAAGTATGGGGTGAAAAACTGTTTTTT	CASSQVWGEKLFF
TRBV4-1	TRBJ2-7	many	TRBD2	TGCGCCAGCAGCTTAATAGCGGGAGGGACCTACGAGCAGTACTTC	CASSLIAGGTYEQYF
TRBV6-1	TRBJ2-1	many	TRBD1	TGTGCCAGCAGGAACCCGGGACAGGTATCGGTCCACAATGAGCAGTTCTTC	CASRNPGQVSVHNEQFF
TRBV20-1	TRBJ2-3	many	-	TGCAGTGCTAGCCCATCCCGCACAGATACGCAGTATTTT	CSASPSRTDTQYF
TRBV6-2/TRBV6-3	TRBJ1-5	many	-	TGTGCCAGCAGTTTACAGCCGGGGCTCAATCAGCCCCAGCATTTT	CASSLQPGLNQPQHF
TRBV9	TRBJ2-5	many	TRBD2	TGTGCCAGCAGCGGCGCTCCTAGCGGACCCCAAGAGACCCAGTACTTC	CASSGAPSGPQETQYF